Following are 31 T cell receptor beta chains from one sample sequenced in a study of T and B cells in COVID-19 patients. From blood, roughly 220-550 ng of genomic DNA served as TRB template. TRB rearrangements were amplified by multiplex PCR with BIOMED2 TRB-A/B primers. A single record per CDR3 protein comes from TCRdb applying MiXCR to the multiplex PCR reads. This table holds 4,000 to 6,000 distinct CDR3 sequences, about 20% found once. The specimen sequenced was blood. The receptors were sampled from a human donor who had recovered from COVID-19.

This chain uses TRBV20-1 with TRBJ2-7, with 16 bases identical to TRBD2. The CDR3 is 17 amino acids. The V gene end was trimmed by 6 bases and the J gene end by 7 bases; junction bases not matched to a gene: 15. The germline V gene has CDR1 DFQATT and CDR2 SNEGSKA (reference sequence). The CDR3 protein is CSAHSGTSGRAVREQYF. In DNA, the CDR3 is TGCAGTGCCCACTCTGGGACTAGCGGGAGGGCCGTGAGGGAGCAGTACTTC.

J is TRBJ2-7 and V is TRBV14, with TRBD1 as a possible D gene (5 bases). V lost 1 base and J 3 bases, leaving 13 bases between the germline ends. Germline V gives CDR1 SGHDN, CDR2 FVKESK. The CDR3 length is 15 residues. CDR3 DNA: TGTGCCAGCAGCCAAGGGCAGGGCCCTATCTACGAGCAGTACTTC. Translating gives CASSQGQGPIYEQYF.

This clonotype is judged medium-sized (0.01 to 0.1%). This rearrangement joins TRBV27 to TRBJ2-1; 11 nucleotides line up with TRBD2. Looked up from germline, CDR1 is MNHEY and CDR2 is SMNVEV (reference sequence). CDR3 length: 14 amino acids. V lost 6 bases, J lost 5 bases, and 3 bases stayed unmatched. The CDR3 DNA is TGTGCCAGCAGAACTAGCGGGGGACACAATGAGCAGTTCTTC. Encoded protein: CASRTSGGHNEQFF.

This clonotype was picked up many times. CDR3 in amino acids: CASSSRLASNEKLFF. The CDR3 DNA is TGCGCCAGCAGCTCGAGACTGGCCTCTAATGAAAAACTGTTTTTT. The gene calls are TRBV5-1 and TRBJ1-4; D unclear. There are 15 residues in the CDR3. Germline loops: CDR1 SGHRS, CDR2 YFSETQ. Trimming removed 3 bases from V and 3 bases from J, with 12 bases in between.

The sample holds a few counts of this clonotype. The chain recombines TRBV5-1 with TRBJ2-3; D is undetermined. Trimming stripped 4 bases from V and 4 bases from J, with 22 bases between. The CDR3 runs to 17 residues. Germline CDR1 SGHRS, CDR2 YFSETQ. CDR3 nucleotides: TGCGCCAGCAGCGGCGGATCGGGCCTCAAACACGCAGATACGCAGTATTTT. Translation: CASSGGSGLKHADTQYF.

The chain joins TRBV4-1 to TRBJ2-7; 9 bases line up with TRBD1. The trim removed 3 bases at V and 2 bases at J, leaving 8 bases unmatched. Germline V gives CDR1 MGHRA, CDR2 YSYEKL. The CDR3 consists of 16 residues. CDR3 coding DNA: TGCGCCAGCAGCCAGGGACCGGGACAGGGAACCTACGAGCAGTACTTC. It specifies CASSQGPGQGTYEQYF.

As to this clonotype: Possible read error: a much larger clone is one base away. The genes are TRBV7-9 and TRBJ2-1, with 8 bases fitting TRBD1. The V gene's germline CDR1 is SEHNR and CDR2 FQNEAQ (reference sequence). The CDR3 spans 15 residues. The CDR3 DNA follows: TGTGTCAGCAGCCTGAGACAGGGGTTCTACAATGAGCAGTTCTTC. Translating it yields CVSSLRQGFYNEQFF. Filled out from reference TRBV7-9 and TRBJ2-1, the complete variable domain reads DTGVSQNPRHKITKRGQNVTFRCDPISEHNRLYWYRQTLGQGPEFLTYFQNEAQLEKSRLLSDRFSAERPKGSFSTLEIQRTEQGDSAMYLCVSSLRQGFYNEQFFGPGTRLTVL.

This clonotype has ten or more counts. J is TRBJ1-5 and V is TRBV12-3 or TRBV12-4, with D possibly TRBD1 on 6 matching bases. The CDR3 length is 16 residues. Between the trimmed V and J ends, which lost 4 bases and 4 bases, there was a span of 17 bases. CDR3 bases: TGTGCCAGCAGTTCCTCACAGGGTCGTGGGAATCAGCCCCAGCATTTT. Residues: CASSSSQGRGNQPQHF.

This clonotype occurred many times. The chain uses TRBV14 and TRBJ2-7, with D perhaps TRBD2 (6 bases). The CDR3 is 15 amino acids. Per germline, CDR1 SGHDN and CDR2 FVKESK. The germline V and J ends were trimmed by 3 bases and 3 bases, with 15 bases remaining between them. The CDR3, as DNA: TGTGCCAGCAGCCAGGGATCGCTGGACTACTACGAGCAGTACTTC. It encodes CASSQGSLDYYEQYF.

Only a few counts were recorded for this clonotype. The chain has TRBV2 and TRBJ2-7; no reliable D call. This CDR3 is 12 amino acids long. CDR1 SNHLY and CDR2 FYNNEI come from the germline V gene. V lost 7 bases and J lost 2, with 9 bases in between. CDR3 sequence: CASTAGTYEQYF. CDR3 coding DNA: TGTGCCAGCACGGCCGGTACCTACGAGCAGTACTTC.

By sample fraction, this clonotype is medium-sized. The chain joins TRBV5-6 to TRBJ2-5; 11 bases match TRBD2. The germline V gene has CDR1 SGHDT and CDR2 YYEEEE. V lost 4 bases and J lost 5; bases outside the gene matches: 7. The CDR3 has 15 amino acids. CDR3 sequence (DNA): TGTGCCAGCAGCCTGTCCCTAGCGGGAGGTGAGACCCAGTACTTC. Translating gives CASSLSLAGGETQYF.

Only a few counts were recorded for this clonotype. The rearrangement uses TRBV7-9 and TRBJ1-2; a weak D match, TRBD1 (6 bases). CDR3 size: 13 residues. The germline V and J ends were trimmed by 7 bases and 8 bases, with 17 bases remaining between them. Germline CDR1 SEHNR, CDR2 FQNEAQ (reference sequence). The CDR3 nucleotides are TGTGCCAGCACCCTGGAGGGGGGTCACGGCTACACCTTC. Its translation: CASTLEGGHGYTF.

The table lists this clonotype with many counts. The chain employs TRBV30 and TRBJ1-5, with D perhaps TRBD1 (5 bases). CDR1 is GTSNPN and CDR2 is SVGIG in the germline V gene (reference sequence). The CDR3 is 13 amino acids. Trimming cost V 1 base and J 4 bases, with 8 bases left between them. This chain's CDR3 is CAWSGGDNQPQHF. CDR3 coding DNA: TGTGCCTGGAGTGGGGGGGATAATCAGCCCCAGCATTTT.

V gene TRBV5-8 combines with J gene TRBJ1-2, with 9 positions matching TRBD1. The CDR3 is 14 residues long. The V gene end was trimmed by 3 bases and the J gene end by 3 bases; junction bases not matched to a gene: 3. CDR1 is SGHTS and CDR2 is YDEGEE in the germline V gene. The CDR3 coding sequence is TGTGCCAGCAGCTCCGACAGGGGGGACTATGGCTACACCTTC. Encoded protein: CASSSDRGDYGYTF.

In its sample, this clonotype was seen a few times. The chain employs TRBV25-1 and TRBJ2-3; D is ambiguous. V lost 0 bases and J lost 2, with 9 bases in between. This CDR3 contains 15 residues. Germline values: CDR1 MGHDK, CDR2 SYGVNS. The CDR3 nucleotides are TGTGCCAGCAGTGAATATGACGGATACACAGATACGCAGTATTTT. Protein sequence: CASSEYDGYTDTQYF.

This clonotype was picked up a small number of times. The chain recombines TRBV6-1 with TRBJ1-1; D is unclear. Trimming cost V 7 bases and J 5 bases, with 8 bases left between them. The CDR3 contains 11 residues. Per germline, CDR1 MNHNS and CDR2 SASEGT. The CDR3 sequence is CASKRETEAFF. In DNA, the CDR3 is TGTGCCAGCAAGAGGGAAACTGAAGCTTTCTTT.

Sample share makes this clonotype medium-sized. This chain uses TRBV6-2 or TRBV6-3 with TRBJ2-7, with unresolved D. Trimming shortened V by 6 bases and J by 2 bases, and 11 bases separated the two germline ends. Germline assignment: CDR1 MNHEY and CDR2 SVGEGT. This CDR3 has 13 amino acids. For the CDR3, the DNA is TGTGCCAGCAGGCGCTTGTCTACCTACGAGCAGTACTTC. This gives the protein CASRRLSTYEQYF.

There are many counts of this clonotype. The V gene is TRBV24-1, the J gene TRBJ2-2, with a weak D call TRBD1 (6 bases). Trimming took off 7 bases at V and 2 bases at J, with 10 bases between the two ends. The CDR3 sequence is 14 residues long. Germline values: CDR1 KGHDR, CDR2 SFDVKD. CDR3 sequence: CATSGDTNTGELFF. Here the CDR3 DNA reads TGTGCCACCAGCGGGGACACAAACACCGGGGAGCTGTTTTTT.

The chain uses TRBV27 and TRBJ1-1; D call uncertain. CDR3 length: 14 amino acids. Deletions cut 6 bases from V and 1 base from J, with 12 bases between. CDR1 MNHEY and CDR2 SMNVEV come from the germline V gene (reference sequence). The CDR3 bases are TGTGCCAGCAGCTTAGGCAGGCCGAACACTGAAGCTTTCTTT. This sequence encodes CASSLGRPNTEAFF.

The V call is TRBV20-1, the J call TRBJ2-3; 16 bases align to TRBD2. From germline, CDR1 is DFQATT and CDR2 SNEGSKA (reference sequence). The CDR3 runs to 20 residues. V lost 3 bases, J lost 4 bases, and 16 bases stayed unmatched. For the CDR3, the DNA is TGCAGTGCTAGTGGGGGGGGACTGGGACTAGCGGGAGGGCCGGCAGATACGCAGTATTTT. Its protein product is CSASGGGLGLAGGPADTQYF.

This chain uses TRBV5-1 with TRBJ2-1, with 8 positions matching TRBD1. This CDR3 is built from 16 residues. Unmatched junction bases numbered 14, after V lost 3 bases and J lost 9 bases. In germline, CDR1 is SGHRS, CDR2 YFSETQ. In DNA form, the CDR3 reads TGCGCCAGCAGCTACCAAGGACAGGGATTAACGGGTGAGCAGTTCTTC. Its protein product is CASSYQGQGLTGEQFF.

Relative to its sample, this clonotype is medium-sized. The chain uses TRBV6-5 and TRBJ2-1; 8 bases fit TRBD2. This CDR3 spans 19 amino acids. V trimming: 0 bases; J trimming: 0 bases; junction bases outside the gene matches: 10. Per germline, CDR1 MNHEY and CDR2 SVGAGI. CDR3 bases: TGTGCCAGCAGTTACTCGACCGCGGGAGGAGACAGCTCCTACAATGAGCAGTTCTTC. The encoded protein is CASSYSTAGGDSSYNEQFF.

The CDR3 sequence: CSASSGTSDSYEQFF. In DNA, the CDR3 is TGCAGTGCTAGCTCCGGGACTAGCGACTCCTACGAGCAGTTCTTC. This sequence joins TRBV20-1 and TRBJ2-1; 10 nucleotides line up with TRBD2. The V and J ends lost 3 bases and 10 bases, in that order; junction bases with no gene match: 12. The CDR3 runs 15 residues. Looked up from germline, CDR1 is DFQATT and CDR2 is SNEGSKA (reference sequence).

This clonotype has a single count. V gene TRBV20-1 combines with J gene TRBJ2-2, with TRBD2 as a possible D gene (7 bases). Germline V lookup: CDR1 DFQATT, CDR2 SNEGSKA (reference sequence). The V gene lost 0 bases and the J gene lost 6 bases, with 14 bases spanning the gap. The CDR3 extends over 15 amino acids. CDR3 DNA: TGCAGTGCTAGAGATGTCCGGGGGGCTTCCGGGGAGCTGTTTTTT. It translates to CSARDVRGASGELFF.

The CDR3 DNA sequence: TGTGCCAGCAGTTCACCTGGACAGAACTATGGCTACACCTTC. It is translated as CASSSPGQNYGYTF. The chain is built from TRBV28 and TRBJ1-2, with D possibly matching TRBD1 (6 bases). Germline values: CDR1 MDHEN, CDR2 SYDVKM. Trimming left V 4 bases short and J 2 bases short, with 11 bases between. The CDR3 has 14 amino acids.

This clonotype has a count of ten or more. This chain links TRBV5-4 with TRBJ2-7; no clear D. Per the germline V gene, CDR1 is SGHNT and CDR2 is YYREEE (reference sequence). This CDR3 is 16 amino acids long. Trimming left V 0 bases short and J 0 bases short, with 13 bases between. CDR3 amino acids: CASSLGGVSSSYEQYF. CDR3 nucleotides: TGTGCCAGCAGCTTGGGTGGGGTTTCGAGCTCCTACGAGCAGTACTTC.

Concerning this clonotype: Possible read error: a much larger clone is one base away. This chain links TRBV5-1 with TRBJ2-7; either TRBD1 or TRBD2 may fit D (6 bases each). Per the germline V gene, CDR1 is SGHRS and CDR2 is YFSETQ. This CDR3 comprises 14 residues. With 5 bases removed from V and 1 base from J, the gap between germline ends came to 13 bases. The CDR3, as DNA: TGCGCCAGCAGGTGGGGGGCCAGATCCTACGAGCAGTACTTC. Encoded protein: CASRWGARSYEQYF.

Sample share makes this clonotype medium-sized. The rearrangement uses TRBV27 and TRBJ2-1; no reliable D call. The CDR3 is 15 amino acids. Germline CDR1 and CDR2: MNHEY and SMNVEV (reference sequence). Trimming took off 0 bases at V and 4 bases at J, with 10 bases between the two ends. The CDR3: CASSLSHPIYNEQFF. Here the CDR3 DNA reads TGTGCCAGCAGTTTATCGCACCCCATTTACAATGAGCAGTTCTTC.

J is TRBJ2-1 and V is TRBV4-3; D is unclear. CDR3 length: 16 amino acids. Germline values: CDR1 LGHNA, CDR2 YSLEER. Trimming shortened V by 0 bases and J by 5 bases, and 14 bases separated the two germline ends. As DNA, the CDR3 is TGCGCCAGCAGCCAAGATCCCCTCATCCGACACAATGAGCAGTTCTTC. Translating gives CASSQDPLIRHNEQFF.

This clonotype is labeled as medium-sized. This chain links TRBV6-5 with TRBJ1-2, with 10 bases matching TRBD1. Germline CDR1 MNHEY, CDR2 SVGAGI. CDR3 length: 15 amino acids. J lost 2 bases, V lost 6 bases, and 6 bases had no gene match. Here the CDR3 reads CASSPQGQGNYGYTF. The CDR3 region has the DNA TGTGCCAGCAGCCCCCAGGGACAGGGGAACTATGGCTACACCTTC.

This clonotype was counted at least ten times. J is TRBJ2-1 and V is TRBV6-4; 11 nucleotides match TRBD2. V shed 5 bases and J 10 bases; nucleotides not matched to a gene: 4. Per germline, CDR1 MRHNA and CDR2 SNTAGT. The CDR3 has 13 amino acids. DNA of the CDR3: TGTGCCAGCAGTTACCGACTAGCGGGAGAGCAGTTCTTC. It codes for CASSYRLAGEQFF.